This TCR beta chain was recorded in a study of cytomegalovirus exposure and HLA in healthy donors. The study, taken as a whole, reports: TCR clusters originating in the first cohort tended to co-occur in the approximately 120 validation repertoires, according to a later analysis. Most TCR sequences were uncommon, yet certain public TCRs appeared in many donors.

There are 16 residues in the CDR3. Germline V gene lookup returns CDR1 LGHNA and CDR2 YNFKEQ. V was pared by 3 bases and J by 6 bases, with 8 bases of the junction left unmatched. About this clone itself: Its antigen is undetermined.

Sequencing was performed with immunoSEQ multiplex PCR; in TCRdb, only in-frame clones are kept and a portion is missing. The sample shows under 200,000 clones, roughly 80% of them seen only once. The V and J genes are TRBV4-2 and TRBJ1-1; 12 bases agree with TRBD1. Sequencing was done on a sample of PBMCs. The receptor comes from a man aged 18 to 29 in good health and CMV-seropositive. The CDR3 sequence: CASSQRDRGRPAEAFF. The DNA for the CDR3 is TGTGCCAGCAGCCAGAGGGACAGGGGGCGCCCGGCTGAAGCTTTCTTT.